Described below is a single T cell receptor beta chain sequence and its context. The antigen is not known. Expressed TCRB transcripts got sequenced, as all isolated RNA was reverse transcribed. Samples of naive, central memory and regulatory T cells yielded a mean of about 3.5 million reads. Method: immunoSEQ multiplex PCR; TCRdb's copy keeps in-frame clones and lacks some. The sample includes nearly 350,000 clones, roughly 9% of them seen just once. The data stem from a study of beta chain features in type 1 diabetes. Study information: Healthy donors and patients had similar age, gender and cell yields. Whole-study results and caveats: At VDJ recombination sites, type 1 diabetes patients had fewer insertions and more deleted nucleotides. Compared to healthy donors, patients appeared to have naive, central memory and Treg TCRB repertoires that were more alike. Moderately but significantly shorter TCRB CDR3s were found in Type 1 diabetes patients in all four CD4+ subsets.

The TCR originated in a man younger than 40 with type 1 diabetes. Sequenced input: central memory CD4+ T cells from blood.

CDR3 residues: CASSQLLVSYEQYF. The CDR3, as DNA: TGCGCCAGCAGCCAATTGCTGGTTTCCTACGAGCAGTACTTC. The J gene is TRBJ2-7, the V gene TRBV4-3; no clear D gene. Germline CDR1 is LGHNA and CDR2 is YSLEER. The CDR3 spans 14 residues. V shed 2 bases and J shed 1 base, with 9 bases lying between them.